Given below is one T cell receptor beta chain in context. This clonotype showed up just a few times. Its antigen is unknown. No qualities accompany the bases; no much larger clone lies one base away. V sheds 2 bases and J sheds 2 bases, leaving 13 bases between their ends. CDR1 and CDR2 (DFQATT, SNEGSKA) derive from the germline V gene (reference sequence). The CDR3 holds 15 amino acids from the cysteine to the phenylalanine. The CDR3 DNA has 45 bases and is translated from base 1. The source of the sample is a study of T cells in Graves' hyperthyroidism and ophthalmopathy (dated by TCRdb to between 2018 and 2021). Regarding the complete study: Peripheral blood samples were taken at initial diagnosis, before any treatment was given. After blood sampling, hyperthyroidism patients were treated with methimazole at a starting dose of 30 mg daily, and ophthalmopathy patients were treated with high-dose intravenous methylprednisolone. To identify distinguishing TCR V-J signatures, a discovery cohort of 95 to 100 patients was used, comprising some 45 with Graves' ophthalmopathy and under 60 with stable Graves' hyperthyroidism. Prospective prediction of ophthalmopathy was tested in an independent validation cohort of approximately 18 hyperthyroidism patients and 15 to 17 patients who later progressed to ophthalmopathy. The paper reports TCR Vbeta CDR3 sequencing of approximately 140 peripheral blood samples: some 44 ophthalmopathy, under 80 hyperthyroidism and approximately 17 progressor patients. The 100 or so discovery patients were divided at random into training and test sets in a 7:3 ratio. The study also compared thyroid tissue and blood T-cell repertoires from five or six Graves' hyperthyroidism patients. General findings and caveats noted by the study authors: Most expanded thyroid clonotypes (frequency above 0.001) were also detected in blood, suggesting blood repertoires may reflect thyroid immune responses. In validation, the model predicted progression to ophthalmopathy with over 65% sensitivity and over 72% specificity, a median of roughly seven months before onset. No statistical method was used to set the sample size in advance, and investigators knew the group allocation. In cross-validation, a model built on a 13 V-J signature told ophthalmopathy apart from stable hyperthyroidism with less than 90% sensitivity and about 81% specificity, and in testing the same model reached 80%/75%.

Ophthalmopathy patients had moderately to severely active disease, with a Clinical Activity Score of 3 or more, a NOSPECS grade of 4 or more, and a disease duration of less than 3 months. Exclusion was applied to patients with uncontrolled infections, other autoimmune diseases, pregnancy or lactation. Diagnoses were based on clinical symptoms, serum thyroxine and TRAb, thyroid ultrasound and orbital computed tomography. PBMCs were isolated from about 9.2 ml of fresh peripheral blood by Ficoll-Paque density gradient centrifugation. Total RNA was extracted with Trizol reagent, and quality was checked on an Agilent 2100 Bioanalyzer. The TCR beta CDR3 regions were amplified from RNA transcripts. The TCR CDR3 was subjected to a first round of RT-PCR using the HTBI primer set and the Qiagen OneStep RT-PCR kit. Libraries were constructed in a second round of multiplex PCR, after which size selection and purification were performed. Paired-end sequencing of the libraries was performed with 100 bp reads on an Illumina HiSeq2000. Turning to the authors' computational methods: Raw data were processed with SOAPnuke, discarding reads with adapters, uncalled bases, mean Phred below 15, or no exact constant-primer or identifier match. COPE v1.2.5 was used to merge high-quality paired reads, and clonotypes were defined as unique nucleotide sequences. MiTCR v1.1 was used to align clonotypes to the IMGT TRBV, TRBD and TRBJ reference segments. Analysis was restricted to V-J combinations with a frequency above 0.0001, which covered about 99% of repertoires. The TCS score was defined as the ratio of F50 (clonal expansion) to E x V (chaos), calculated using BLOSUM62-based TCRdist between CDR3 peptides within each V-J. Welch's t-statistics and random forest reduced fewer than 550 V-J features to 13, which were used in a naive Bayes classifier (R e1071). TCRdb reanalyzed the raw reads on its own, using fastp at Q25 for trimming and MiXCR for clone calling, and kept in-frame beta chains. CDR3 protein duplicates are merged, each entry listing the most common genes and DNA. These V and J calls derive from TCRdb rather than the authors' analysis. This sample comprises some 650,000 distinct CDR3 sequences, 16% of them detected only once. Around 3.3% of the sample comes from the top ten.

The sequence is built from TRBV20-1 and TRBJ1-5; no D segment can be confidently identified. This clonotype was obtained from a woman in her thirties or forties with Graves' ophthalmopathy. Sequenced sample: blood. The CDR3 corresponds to CSARTGTRGNQPQHF. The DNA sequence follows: TGCAGTGCTAGAACTGGAACTCGCGGCAATCAGCCCCAGCATTTT.